This T cell receptor beta chain was recovered during a study of T cells in localized non-small cell lung cancer. Points from the study as a whole: Longer overall survival was seen with higher T cell density measured in blood. Appearance in adjacent lung was seen for a median around 55 of the top 100 tumor clones. Owing to sequencing of a solitary tumor region, heterogeneity cannot be discounted. Measurement of T cell clonality placed uninvolved adjacent lung highest, above the level in tumor.

Comment on this clone: Antigen unknown.

Trimming took off 7 bases at V and 1 base at J, with 16 bases between the two ends. This CDR3 region has 15 residues. Germline CDR1 MNHNS, CDR2 SASEGT. This table comes from immunoSEQ multiplex PCR, and its TCRdb copy is limited to in-frame clones, with some not included. The top ten clones hold approximately 30% of a sample with tens of thousands of clones, about 90% of them seen once. The sequenced sample was peripheral blood, obtained before any cancer treatment. The sequence was obtained from a male donor aged 60 or over with stage I squamous cell lung carcinoma. V and J are TRBV6-1 and TRBJ1-1; maybe TRBD1 (6 bases). DNA of the CDR3: TGTGCCAGCATAGACCAGGGGCGGGCGAACACTGAAGCTTTCTTT. It is translated as CASIDQGRANTEAFF.